This T cell receptor (beta chain) was captured in a study of cytomegalovirus exposure and HLA in healthy donors. In the study overall: In an early release, HLA-typed donors contributed roughly 85 million unique TCR sequences.

General observations from the study: There were a few CMV-associated chains whose specificity for CMV antigens was confirmed in vitro.

The donors were healthy bone marrow donors. PCR involved 60 Vbeta and 13 Jbeta primers. This table comes from immunoSEQ multiplex PCR, and its TCRdb copy is limited to in-frame clones, with some not included. The sample shows 82,000 or so clones, 10% of them seen only once. The CDR3 totals 13 residues. The germline CDR1 and CDR2 sequences are KGHSH and LQKENI. V gave up 2 bases and J gave up 4 bases, with 6 bases separating them. Note on this clone: No antigen is known for it.

The sequenced material came from PBMCs. The receptor was isolated from a man in his 60s in good health and CMV-seropositive. This rearrangement joins TRBV18 to TRBJ1-3; D ambiguous. The CDR3 here is CASSPSEGNTIYF. DNA of the CDR3: TGTGCCAGCTCACCATCCGAGGGAAACACCATATATTTT.